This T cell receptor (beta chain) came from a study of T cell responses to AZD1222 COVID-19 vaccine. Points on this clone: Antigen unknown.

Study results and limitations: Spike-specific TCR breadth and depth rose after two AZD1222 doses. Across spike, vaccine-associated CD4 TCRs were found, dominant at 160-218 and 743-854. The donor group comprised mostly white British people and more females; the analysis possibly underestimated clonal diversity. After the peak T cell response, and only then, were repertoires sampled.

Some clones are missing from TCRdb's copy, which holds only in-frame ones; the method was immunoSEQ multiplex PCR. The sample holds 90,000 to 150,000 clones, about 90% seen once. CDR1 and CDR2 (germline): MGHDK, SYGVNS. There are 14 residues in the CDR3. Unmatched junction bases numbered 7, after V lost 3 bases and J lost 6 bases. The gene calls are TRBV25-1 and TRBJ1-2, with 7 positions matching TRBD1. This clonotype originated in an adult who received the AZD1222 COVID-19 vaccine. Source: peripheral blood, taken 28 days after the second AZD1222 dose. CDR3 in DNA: TGTGCCAGCAGTGATGACAGGGCTTTTAATGGCTACACCTTC. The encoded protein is CASSDDRAFNGYTF.